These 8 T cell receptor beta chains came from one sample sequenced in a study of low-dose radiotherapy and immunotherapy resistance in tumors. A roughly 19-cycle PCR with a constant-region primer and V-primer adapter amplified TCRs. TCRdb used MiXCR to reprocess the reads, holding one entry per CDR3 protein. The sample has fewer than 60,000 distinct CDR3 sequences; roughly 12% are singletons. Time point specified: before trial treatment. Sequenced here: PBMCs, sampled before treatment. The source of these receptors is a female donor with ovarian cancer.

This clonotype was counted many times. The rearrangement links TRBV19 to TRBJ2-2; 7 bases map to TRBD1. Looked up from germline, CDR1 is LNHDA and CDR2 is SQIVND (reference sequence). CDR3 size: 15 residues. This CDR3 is CAYTGDEANTGELFF. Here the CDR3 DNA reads TGTGCTTATACAGGGGACGAAGCGAACACCGGGGAGCTGTTTTTT.

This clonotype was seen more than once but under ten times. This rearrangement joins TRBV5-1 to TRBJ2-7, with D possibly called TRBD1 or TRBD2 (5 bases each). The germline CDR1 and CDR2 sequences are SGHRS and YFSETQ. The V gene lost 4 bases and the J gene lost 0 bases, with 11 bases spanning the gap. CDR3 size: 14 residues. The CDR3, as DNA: TGCGCCAGCAGCCGAGGGGTGGGCTCCTACGAGCAGTACTTC. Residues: CASSRGVGSYEQYF.

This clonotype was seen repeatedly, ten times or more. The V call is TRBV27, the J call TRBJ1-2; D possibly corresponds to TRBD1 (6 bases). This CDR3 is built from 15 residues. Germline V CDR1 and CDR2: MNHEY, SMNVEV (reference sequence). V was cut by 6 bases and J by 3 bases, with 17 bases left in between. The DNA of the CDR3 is TGTGCCAGCAGACCATACAGGGAATGGGACTATGGCTACACCTTC. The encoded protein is CASRPYREWDYGYTF.

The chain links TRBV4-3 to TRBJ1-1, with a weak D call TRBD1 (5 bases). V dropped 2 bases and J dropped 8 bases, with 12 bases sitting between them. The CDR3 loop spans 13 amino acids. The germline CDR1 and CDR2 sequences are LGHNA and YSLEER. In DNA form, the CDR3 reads TGCGCCAGCAGCCAACGACAGTCCGGGGAAGCTTTCTTT. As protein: CASSQRQSGEAFF.

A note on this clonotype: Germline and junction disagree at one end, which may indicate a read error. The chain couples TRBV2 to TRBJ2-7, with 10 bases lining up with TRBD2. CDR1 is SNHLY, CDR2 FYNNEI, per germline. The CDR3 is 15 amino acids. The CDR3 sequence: CAGSPSGSYSYEQYF. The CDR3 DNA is TGTGCCGGCAGTCCTAGCGGGAGCTACTCCTACGAGCAGTACTTC.

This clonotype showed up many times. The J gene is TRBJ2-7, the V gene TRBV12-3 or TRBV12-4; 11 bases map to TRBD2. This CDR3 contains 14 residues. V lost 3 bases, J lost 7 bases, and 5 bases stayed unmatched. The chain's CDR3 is CASSLKLAGVEQYF. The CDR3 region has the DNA TGTGCCAGCAGTTTGAAACTAGCGGGAGTAGAGCAGTACTTC.

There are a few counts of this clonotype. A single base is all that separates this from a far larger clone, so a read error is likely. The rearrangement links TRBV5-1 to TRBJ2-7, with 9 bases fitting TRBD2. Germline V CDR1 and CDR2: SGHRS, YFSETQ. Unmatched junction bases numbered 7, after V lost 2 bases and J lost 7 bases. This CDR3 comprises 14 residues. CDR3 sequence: CASSFASGNNEQYF. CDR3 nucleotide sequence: TGCGCCAGCAGCTTCGCTAGCGGGAACAATGAGCAGTACTTC.

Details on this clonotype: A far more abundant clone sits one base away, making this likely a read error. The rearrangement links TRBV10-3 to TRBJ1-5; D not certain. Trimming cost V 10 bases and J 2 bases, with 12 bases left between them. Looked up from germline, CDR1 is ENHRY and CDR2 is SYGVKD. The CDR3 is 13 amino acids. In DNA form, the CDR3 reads TGTGCCAGCACCGGGGATGGCAATCAGCCCCAGCATTTT. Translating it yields CASTGDGNQPQHF.